This TCR beta chain was identified in a study of PD-L1 blockade in urothelial cancer. General study findings and limits: Enhanced expansion of tumor-associated blood clones at 3 weeks characterized durable-benefit patients. Improved survival was predicted by pretreatment blood TCR clonality below the median.

Regarding this clone: The antigen is undetermined.

Method: immunoSEQ multiplex PCR; TCRdb's copy keeps in-frame clones and lacks some. Among more than 55,000 clones listed, around 84% were seen once. The length of the CDR3 is 11 residues. Looked up from germline, CDR1 is GTSNPN and CDR2 is SVGIG (reference sequence). V lost 0 bases and J lost 8, with 5 bases in between. The input for sequencing was PBMCs, taken around atezolizumab (anti-PD-L1) treatment. The sequence was obtained from a man aged 50 to 60 with urothelial cancer. The rearrangement links TRBV30 to TRBJ2-1; D gene uncertain. In DNA form, the CDR3 reads TGTGCCTGGAGTGTAGCTTATGAGCAGTTCTTC. Translated: CAWSVAYEQFF.